Below are 7 T cell receptor beta chains sequenced from a single sample in a study of response to subunit inactivated influenza vaccine. TCRdb re-called the RT-PCR reads through MiXCR, storing one row per CDR3 protein. This repertoire shows 500,000 or so distinct CDR3 sequences, 16% found once; its top ten account for less than 4%. This material consisted of CD4+ T cells sorted from PBMCs, taken less than 30 months after vaccination. The receptor set was obtained from a man between 50 and 70 years old who received an inactivated influenza vaccine.

This clonotype appeared many times. This chain joins TRBV18 and TRBJ2-3; unclear D gene. In germline, CDR1 is KGHSH, CDR2 LQKENI. The CDR3 contains 13 residues. Deletions cut 0 bases from V and 0 bases from J, with 1 base between. This CDR3 is CASSPPSTDTQYF. The CDR3 nucleotides read TGTGCCAGCTCACCACCAAGCACAGATACGCAGTATTTT.

The chain combines TRBV5-1 with TRBJ2-7, with D hard to call. The CDR3 has 15 amino acids. The germline V and J ends were trimmed by 0 bases and 2 bases, with 12 bases remaining between them. Per the germline V gene, CDR1 is SGHRS and CDR2 is YFSETQ. CDR3 nucleotide sequence: TGCGCCAGCAGCTTGGATCAAGGCCGCGCCTACGAGCAGTACTTC. Its translation is CASSLDQGRAYEQYF.

This clonotype appeared many times. The V call is TRBV12-3 or TRBV12-4, the J call TRBJ1-3; a possible D gene is TRBD1 (5 bases). The length of the CDR3 is 12 residues. The V end was cut by 11 bases, the J end by 2 bases, with 10 bases between. CDR3 sequence reads: CAVRVAGNTIYF. The CDR3 nucleotides are TGTGCCGTCAGGGTGGCTGGAAACACCATATATTTT.

The genes are TRBV4-2 and TRBJ2-7, with 7 positions matching TRBD2. The CDR3 is 16 amino acids. CDR1 and CDR2 (germline): LGHNA, YNFKEQ. The V gene end was trimmed by 0 bases and the J gene end by 0 bases; junction bases not matched to a gene: 5. DNA of the CDR3: TGTGCCAGCAGCCAAGAGGGGGGGATGAGCTCCTACGAGCAGTACTTC. As protein: CASSQEGGMSSYEQYF.

Notes on this clonotype: A much bigger clone sits one base away, suggesting this may be a read error. The V and J genes are TRBV4-3 and TRBJ2-5; D remains unclear. The germline V gene encodes CDR1 LGHNA and CDR2 YSLEER. V was trimmed by 2 bases and J by 2 bases, leaving 12 bases between them. This CDR3 has 15 residues. The CDR3 sequence is CASSQRIRWQETQYF. CDR3 DNA sequence: TGCGCCAGCAGCCAAAGGATCAGGTGGCAAGAGACCCAGTACTTC.

This clonotype turned up a few times. V usage is TRBV12-3 or TRBV12-4 and J usage is TRBJ2-7, with D unresolved. V lost 6 bases to trimming and J lost 1 base, with 13 bases between them. This CDR3 contains 14 residues. In nucleotides, the CDR3 is TGTGCCAGCAGAACCGGCGAGGCATCCTACGAGCAGTACTTC. Its translation is CASRTGEASYEQYF.

The chain is built from TRBV2 and TRBJ2-7; perhaps TRBD1 as D (6 bases). The germline V and J ends were trimmed by 6 bases and 3 bases, with 27 bases remaining between them. The CDR3 extends over 18 amino acids. The V gene's germline CDR1 is SNHLY and CDR2 FYNNEI. The CDR3 DNA reads as TGTGCCAGCAGCCTAGGACTTAAACCGACAGGTTTTGACTACGAGCAGTACTTC. Its protein product is CASSLGLKPTGFDYEQYF.